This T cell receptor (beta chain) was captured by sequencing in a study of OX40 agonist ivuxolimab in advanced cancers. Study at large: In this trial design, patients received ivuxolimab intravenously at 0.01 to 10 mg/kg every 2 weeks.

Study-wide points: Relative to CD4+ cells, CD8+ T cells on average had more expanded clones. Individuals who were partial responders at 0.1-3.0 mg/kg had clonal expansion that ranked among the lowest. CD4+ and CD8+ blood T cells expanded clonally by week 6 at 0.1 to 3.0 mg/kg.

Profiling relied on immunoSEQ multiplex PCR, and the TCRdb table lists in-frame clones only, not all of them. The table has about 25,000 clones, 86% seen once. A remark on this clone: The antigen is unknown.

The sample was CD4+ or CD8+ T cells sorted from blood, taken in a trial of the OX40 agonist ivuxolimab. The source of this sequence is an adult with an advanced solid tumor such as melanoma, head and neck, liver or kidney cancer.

In DNA, the CDR3 is TGTGCTAGTGGTTTGATCCCAGGGGTAGATGAAAAACTGTTTTTT. Its translation is CASGLIPGVDEKLFF. This sequence joins TRBV12-5 and TRBJ1-4; TRBD1 might be the D (6 bases). Germline loops: CDR1 LGHNT, CDR2 FRNRAP. The V gene lost 2 bases and the J gene lost 6 bases, with 13 bases spanning the gap. CDR3 length: 15 amino acids.